Below are 28 T cell receptor beta chains sequenced from a single sample in a study of Ad26.COV2.S vaccination and SARS-CoV-2 variants. TCRdb's table, derived via immunoSEQ multiplex PCR, lists solely in-frame clones and lacks some. This table holds more than 150,000 clones, around 88% found once. Here the sequenced sample was peripheral blood, taken after recovery from COVID-19. These receptor sequences come from a human donor who had recovered from COVID-19.

The CDR3, as DNA: TGTGCCAGTAGTATTCCTGGACAGGCTCGAATATGGGCACCCCTCCACTTT. Protein sequence: CASSIPGQARIWAPLHF. This chain joins TRBV19 and TRBJ1-6; 7 nucleotides agree with TRBD1. V was clipped by 3 bases and J by 11 bases; unmatched bases: 16. There are 17 residues in the CDR3. Germline CDR1 is LNHDA and CDR2 is SQIVND (reference sequence).

This clone was seen just once. The V gene is TRBV30, the J gene TRBJ1-4; D uncertain. Germline values: CDR1 GTSNPN, CDR2 SVGIG (reference sequence). The germline V and J ends were trimmed by 1 base and 4 bases, with 10 bases remaining between them. The CDR3 has 14 residues. In DNA, the CDR3 is TGTGCCTGGAGTGAAAGGTGGATTAATGAAAAACTGTTTTTT. The encoded protein is CAWSERWINEKLFF.

This chain connects TRBV27 to TRBJ1-2; 12 nucleotides match TRBD1. This CDR3 has 15 residues. In germline, CDR1 is MNHEY, CDR2 SMNVEV (reference sequence). V lost 0 bases to trimming and J lost 7 bases; unmatched junction nucleotides: 3. The CDR3 here is CASSLSGTGGGGYTF. As DNA, the CDR3 is TGTGCCAGCAGTTTATCAGGGACAGGGGGCGGTGGCTACACCTTC.

This clone was counted a few times. The gene calls are TRBV10-1 and TRBJ1-5; D ambiguous. Germline V gene lookup returns CDR1 WNHNN and CDR2 SYGVQD (reference sequence). The length of the CDR3 is 14 residues. With 7 bases removed from V and 3 bases from J, the gap between germline ends came to 13 bases. CDR3 sequence: CASKPARFNQPQHF. In DNA form, the CDR3 reads TGCGCCAGCAAACCGGCTAGATTCAATCAGCCCCAGCATTTT.

The chain recombines TRBV25-1 with TRBJ2-7; the D gene is possibly TRBD2 (7 bases). CDR3 length: 14 amino acids. V lost 7 bases, J lost 2 bases, and 15 bases lay in between. Germline CDR1 MGHDK, CDR2 SYGVNS. CDR3 nucleotides: TGTGCCAGCACGGAAGGGGGGGGTCCCTACGAGCAGTACTTC. Its protein is CASTEGGGPYEQYF.

The chain is built from TRBV7-2 and TRBJ2-3, with TRBD2 as a possible D gene (6 bases). From germline, CDR1 is SGHTA and CDR2 FQGNSA. The CDR3 covers 13 residues. Deletions cut 6 bases from V and 5 bases from J, with 12 bases between. The CDR3 nucleotides are TGTGCCAGCAGTTCGGGAGTCAGAGATACGCAGTATTTT. Protein sequence: CASSSGVRDTQYF. The full variable domain, its missing parts supplied by reference TRBV7-2 and TRBJ2-3, is GAGVSQSPSNKVTEKGKDVELRCDPISGHTALYWYRQSLGQGLEFLIYFQGNSAPDKSGLPSDRFSAERTGGSVSTLTIQRTQQEDSAVYLCASSSGVRDTQYFGPGTRLTVL.

V and J are TRBV4-2 and TRBJ2-2; D gene ambiguous. In germline, CDR1 is LGHNA, CDR2 YNFKEQ. There are 16 residues in the CDR3. V was pared by 0 bases and J by 4 bases, with 12 bases between. The chain's CDR3 is CASSQDGGVGTGELFF. CDR3 nucleotide sequence: TGTGCCAGCAGCCAAGATGGTGGAGTGGGCACCGGGGAGCTGTTTTTT.

The V call is TRBV15, the J call TRBJ2-3; 8 bases are shared with TRBD2. The junction had 15 bases not matched to a gene; V was cut back by 5 bases and J by 2 bases. The CDR3 is 18 amino acids. Looked up from germline, CDR1 is LNHNV and CDR2 is YYDKDF (reference sequence). CDR3 amino acids: CATSSLGIAGGTTDTQYF. The CDR3 DNA is TGTGCCACCAGCTCCCTGGGGATTGCGGGGGGCACCACAGATACGCAGTATTTT.

This chain joins TRBV6-2 or TRBV6-3 and TRBJ1-1; TRBD1 agrees at 8 bases. Germline V gene sequence: CDR1 MNHEY, CDR2 SVGEGT. Losses at the gene ends were 4 bases for V and 8 bases for J; bases not matched to a gene: 15. The CDR3 contains 16 residues. The CDR3 region is CASSSTASTGVSEAFF. CDR3 DNA sequence: TGTGCCAGCAGTTCGACCGCATCGACAGGGGTGTCAGAAGCTTTCTTT.

This chain uses TRBV9 with TRBJ2-1, with D perhaps TRBD1 (7 bases). CDR1 and CDR2 (germline): SGDLS, YYNGEE. The CDR3 length is 15 residues. The germline V and J ends were trimmed by 3 bases and 7 bases, with 17 bases remaining between them. The CDR3 spells CASSASQGGLNEQFF. CDR3 coding DNA: TGTGCCAGCAGCGCCTCTCAGGGGGGATTAAATGAGCAGTTCTTC.

The chain is built from TRBV4-2 and TRBJ2-4; D uncertain. With 1 base removed from V and 8 bases from J, the gap between germline ends came to 9 bases. CDR3 length: 13 residues. In germline, CDR1 is LGHNA, CDR2 YNFKEQ. CDR3 residues: CASSQAGYDIQYF. CDR3 bases: TGTGCCAGCAGCCAAGCTGGGTACGACATTCAGTACTTC.

The V gene is TRBV27, the J gene TRBJ2-7; the D gene could be TRBD1 or TRBD2 (7 bases each). Per germline, CDR1 MNHEY and CDR2 SMNVEV (reference sequence). CDR3 length: 14 amino acids. V lost 2 bases and J lost 4, with 12 bases in between. In DNA form, the CDR3 reads TGTGCCAGCAGTTTAGGCAGGGGGGGATACGAGCAGTACTTC. It specifies CASSLGRGGYEQYF.

Details on this clone: One end of the junction is discordant with germline, which a read error may explain. Other DNA sequences in this sample translate to the same CDR3. CDR3 in DNA: TGCGCCAGCAGCCCCAGTGGGGGGGCTGGCTACACCTTT. Its translation: CASSPSGGAGYTF. The chain employs TRBV5-1 and TRBJ1-2, with a possible D match to TRBD1 (6 bases). The length of the CDR3 is 13 residues. Germline V gene lookup returns CDR1 SGHRS and CDR2 YFSETQ.

The rearrangement joins TRBV28 to TRBJ1-1, with a tentative D call TRBD1 (5 bases). Trimming removed 3 bases from V and 0 bases from J, with 20 bases in between. In germline, CDR1 is MDHEN, CDR2 SYDVKM. CDR3 size: 18 residues. DNA of the CDR3: TGTGCCAGCAGTTTTTTACCCACCCTTCGGGGGATGAACACTGAAGCTTTCTTT. This gives the protein CASSFLPTLRGMNTEAFF.

The V and J genes are TRBV20-1 and TRBJ2-5, with 10 bases aligning to TRBD1. V was pared by 3 bases and J by 6 bases, with 4 bases of the junction left unmatched. The CDR3 has 13 residues. CDR1 and CDR2 from the germline V gene are DFQATT and SNEGSKA (reference sequence). The CDR3 coding sequence is TGCAGTGCTAGTAGACAGGGGGCGAAGACCCAGTACTTC. Its protein is CSASRQGAKTQYF.

V is TRBV6-1 and J is TRBJ1-1; D call uncertain. The V end was cut by 2 bases, the J end by 0 bases, with 7 bases between. The CDR3 has 14 amino acids. The V gene's germline CDR1 is MNHNS and CDR2 SASEGT. CDR3 DNA: TGTGCCAGCAGTGAAAACCCCCTGAACACTGAAGCTTTCTTT. Protein product: CASSENPLNTEAFF.

The V gene is TRBV11-3, the J gene TRBJ2-5; 12 bases fit TRBD2. In germline, CDR1 is SGHNT, CDR2 YENEEA. This CDR3 contains 16 residues. Trimming took 5 bases from V and 5 from J; bases not matched to a gene: 9. The CDR3 DNA is TGTGCCAGCAGCCCCGGAGGCCTAGCGGGAGGGGAGACCCAGTACTTC. Residues: CASSPGGLAGGETQYF.

This clone has only a few counts. This sequence joins TRBV30 and TRBJ1-5; D is possibly TRBD1 (6 bases). The CDR3 spans 13 residues. CDR1 GTSNPN and CDR2 SVGIG come from the germline V gene (reference sequence). V was cut by 1 base and J by 2 bases, with 6 bases left in between. DNA for the CDR3: TGTGCCTGGAGTGCAGGGGGCAATCAGCCCCAGCATTTT. Translation: CAWSAGGNQPQHF. The full variable domain, in which reference TRBV30 and TRBJ1-5 provide the parts outside the CDR3, is SQTIHQWPATLVQPVGSPLSLECTVEGTSNPNLYWYRQAAGRGLQLLFYSVGIGQISSEVPQNLSASRPQDRQFILSSKKLLLSDSGFYLCAWSAGGNQPQHFGDGTRLSIL.

J is TRBJ1-2 and V is TRBV9; D is possibly TRBD1 (6 bases). The V gene lost 3 bases and the J gene lost 2 bases, with 8 bases spanning the gap. Germline assignment: CDR1 SGDLS and CDR2 YYNGEE. This CDR3 has 13 residues. The CDR3 region is CASSDGQNYGYTF. CDR3 bases: TGTGCCAGCAGCGATGGACAGAACTATGGCTACACCTTC.

This chain joins TRBV30 and TRBJ2-3, with a tentative D call TRBD2 (6 bases). The CDR3 sequence is 14 residues long. Germline CDR1 GTSNPN, CDR2 SVGIG (reference sequence). The ends were cut back, 2 bases at V and 4 bases at J, with 13 bases in the middle. CDR3 residues: CAWSLTSGADTQYF. CDR3 nucleotides: TGTGCCTGGAGTCTGACTAGTGGCGCAGATACGCAGTATTTT.

The chain couples TRBV18 to TRBJ2-7; possibly TRBD1 or TRBD2 for D (6 bases each). The germline V and J ends were trimmed by 1 base and 6 bases, with 13 bases remaining between them. The V gene's germline CDR1 is KGHSH and CDR2 LQKENI. CDR3 length equals 14 residues. The CDR3 sequence: CASSPRDGGGEQYF. CDR3 bases: TGTGCCAGCTCACCACGGGACGGGGGCGGCGAGCAGTACTTC.

This chain links TRBV7-2 with TRBJ2-1; no clear D. The V and J ends lost 1 base and 10 bases respectively, with 11 bases between them. Germline CDR1 is SGHTA and CDR2 is FQGNSA. The CDR3 has 13 residues. CDR3 bases: TGTGCCAGCAGCTTAGATGGTAGGATCGAGCAGTTCTTC. This codes for CASSLDGRIEQFF.

This chain uses TRBV5-1 with TRBJ1-2; 9 bases line up with TRBD1. The germline gives CDR1 SGHRS, CDR2 YFSETQ. This CDR3 region has 16 residues. With 4 bases clipped from V and 2 bases from J, the junction kept 9 bases outside the gene matches. The CDR3 reads CASSPGQGRFNYGYTF. CDR3 in DNA: TGCGCCAGCAGCCCGGGACAGGGTAGATTCAACTATGGCTACACCTTC.

This clone was seen just once. The gene calls are TRBV6-5 and TRBJ1-1, with a weak D call TRBD1 (5 bases). Trimming stripped 2 bases from V and 10 bases from J, with 11 bases between. Germline V gene sequence: CDR1 MNHEY, CDR2 SVGAGI. The CDR3 sequence is 12 residues long. In DNA, the CDR3 is TGTGCCAGCAGTTACCGGGGGGAAGCAGCTTTCTTT. Amino acid sequence: CASSYRGEAAFF.

The rearrangement links TRBV27 to TRBJ2-1; D is unresolved. Trimming removed 6 bases from V and 2 bases from J, with 8 bases in between. The CDR3 extends over 13 amino acids. Germline lookup yields CDR1 MNHEY and CDR2 SMNVEV (reference sequence). The CDR3 loop reads CASSRGTYNEQFF. CDR3 nucleotide sequence: TGTGCCAGCAGCCGAGGAACCTACAATGAGCAGTTCTTC.

This chain links TRBV7-3 with TRBJ2-1; 10 nucleotides line up with TRBD2. V shed 6 bases, J shed 5 bases, and the junction held 7 bases outside the gene matches. Germline lookup yields CDR1 SGHTA and CDR2 FQGTGA. The CDR3 runs 15 residues. The CDR3 DNA sequence: TGTGCCAGCAGGACCTCTAGCGGGGGCAACAATGAGCAGTTCTTC. Amino acid sequence: CASRTSSGGNNEQFF.

This clone was seen a few times. The chain has TRBV6-6 and TRBJ2-3, with D perhaps TRBD1 (6 bases). The V gene lost 5 bases and the J gene lost 3 bases, with 12 bases spanning the gap. The CDR3 extends over 14 amino acids. Germline CDR1 reads MNHNY; CDR2 reads SVGAGI (reference sequence). The CDR3 DNA reads as TGTGCCAGCAGTCTCCTACAGGGAACAGATACGCAGTATTTT. It is translated as CASSLLQGTDTQYF.

The rearrangement links TRBV7-9 to TRBJ1-2; no clear D. Between the trimmed V and J ends, which lost 10 bases and 8 bases, there was a span of 11 bases. The germline V gene has CDR1 SEHNR and CDR2 FQNEAQ (reference sequence). This CDR3 is 10 amino acids long. DNA of the CDR3: TGTGCCATAGGGAGAGCCGGCTACACCTTC. This encodes CAIGRAGYTF.